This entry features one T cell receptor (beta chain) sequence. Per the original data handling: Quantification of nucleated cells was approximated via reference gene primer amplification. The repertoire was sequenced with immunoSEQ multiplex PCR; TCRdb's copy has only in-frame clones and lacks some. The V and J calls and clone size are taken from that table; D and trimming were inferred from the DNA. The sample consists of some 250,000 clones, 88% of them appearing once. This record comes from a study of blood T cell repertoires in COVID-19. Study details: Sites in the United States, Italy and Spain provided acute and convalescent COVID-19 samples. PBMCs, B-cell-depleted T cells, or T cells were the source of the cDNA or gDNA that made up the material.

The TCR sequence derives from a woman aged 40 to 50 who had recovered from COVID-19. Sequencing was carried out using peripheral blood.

CDR3 amino acids: CASSTDRGYNEQFF. Here the CDR3 DNA reads TGTGCCAGTAGTACGGACAGGGGGTACAATGAGCAGTTCTTC. V gene TRBV19 combines with J gene TRBJ2-1; 10 nucleotides agree with TRBD1. The CDR3 covers 14 residues. V lost 4 bases, J lost 4 bases, and 1 base stayed unmatched. The germline CDR1 and CDR2 sequences are LNHDA and SQIVND (reference sequence).